This TCR beta chain appears in the sequencing data of a study of human T cells and chemical hapten exposure. The length of the CDR3 is 16 residues. V trimming: 3 bases; J trimming: 4 bases; junction bases outside the gene matches: 6. Germline loops: CDR1 SGDLS, CDR2 YYNGEE. Time point indicated: patch test 2, 6 weeks after DPC sensitization. Specified treatment: therapeutic diphenylcyclopropenone sensitization with weekly scalp DPC. TCRdb reprocessed the RACE reads via MiXCR and lists one record per CDR3 protein. The sample yields roughly 30,000 distinct CDR3 sequences, 7.5% to 10% seen once. The sample holds a few counts of this clonotype.

The J gene is TRBJ2-2, the V gene TRBV9, with TRBD1 matching over 10 bases. Material: whole blood, obtained in connection with sensitization to the hapten diphenylcyclopropenone (DPC). This receptor was taken from a man aged 30 to 39 with alopecia areata. Some clones in this sample may be carry-over from other donors' samples. In DNA, the CDR3 is TGTGCCAGCAGCGCCGGGACAGGGGTCGGCACCGGGGAGCTGTTTTTT. Translation gives CASSAGTGVGTGELFF.